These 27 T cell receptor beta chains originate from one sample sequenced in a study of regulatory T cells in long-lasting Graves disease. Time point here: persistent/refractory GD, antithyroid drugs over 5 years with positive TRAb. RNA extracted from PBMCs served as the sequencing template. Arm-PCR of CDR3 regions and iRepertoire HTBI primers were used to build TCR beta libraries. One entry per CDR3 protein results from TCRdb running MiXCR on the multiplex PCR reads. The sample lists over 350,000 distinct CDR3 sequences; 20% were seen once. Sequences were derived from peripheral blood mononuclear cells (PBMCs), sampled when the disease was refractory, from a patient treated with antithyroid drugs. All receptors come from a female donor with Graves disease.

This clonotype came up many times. The CDR3 reads CASSEDRRDGYTF. CDR3 DNA sequence: TGTGCCAGCAGTGAGGACAGGAGAGATGGCTACACCTTC. V is TRBV6-1 and J is TRBJ1-2; 7 bases are a match to TRBD1. This CDR3 spans 13 amino acids. Germline lookup yields CDR1 MNHNS and CDR2 SASEGT. Trimming took 3 bases from V and 6 from J; bases not matched to a gene: 4.

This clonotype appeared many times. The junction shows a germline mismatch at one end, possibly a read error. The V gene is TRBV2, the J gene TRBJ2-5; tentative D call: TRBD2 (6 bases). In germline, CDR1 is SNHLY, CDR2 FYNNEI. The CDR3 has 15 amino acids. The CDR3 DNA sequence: TGTGCCAGCAGTGCGGACGGGGGTGAAAAAGAGGCCCAGTACTTC. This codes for CASSADGGEKEAQYF.

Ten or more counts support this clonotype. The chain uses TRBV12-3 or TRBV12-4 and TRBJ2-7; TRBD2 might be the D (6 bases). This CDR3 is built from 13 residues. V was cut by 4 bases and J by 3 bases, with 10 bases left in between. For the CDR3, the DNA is TGTGCCAGCAGTTACCTAGCGAACTACGAGCAGTACTTC. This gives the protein CASSYLANYEQYF.

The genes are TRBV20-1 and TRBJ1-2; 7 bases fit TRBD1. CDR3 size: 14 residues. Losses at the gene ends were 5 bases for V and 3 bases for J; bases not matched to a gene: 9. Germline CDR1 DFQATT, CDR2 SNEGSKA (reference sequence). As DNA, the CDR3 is TGCAGTGCTCAAGACAGGGTGGGGGACTATGGCTACACCTTC. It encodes CSAQDRVGDYGYTF.

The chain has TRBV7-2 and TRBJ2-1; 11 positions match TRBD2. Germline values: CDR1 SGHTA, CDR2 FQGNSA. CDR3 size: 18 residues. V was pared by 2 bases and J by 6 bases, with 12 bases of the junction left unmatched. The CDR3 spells CASSLLVLGLAGGNEQFF. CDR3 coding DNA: TGTGCCAGCAGCTTATTGGTACTGGGTCTAGCGGGAGGCAATGAGCAGTTCTTC.

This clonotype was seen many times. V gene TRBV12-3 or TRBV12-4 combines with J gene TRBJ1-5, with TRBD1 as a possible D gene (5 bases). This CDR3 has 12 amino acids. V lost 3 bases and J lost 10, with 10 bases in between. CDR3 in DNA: TGTGCCAGCAGTTTTTTAGGGGAACCCCAGCATTTT. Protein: CASSFLGEPQHF.

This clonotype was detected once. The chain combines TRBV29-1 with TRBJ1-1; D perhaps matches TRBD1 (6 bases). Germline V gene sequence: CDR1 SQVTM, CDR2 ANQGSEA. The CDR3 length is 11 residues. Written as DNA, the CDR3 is TGCAGTGGACAGACCGTTACTGAAGCTTTCTTT. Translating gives CSGQTVTEAFF.

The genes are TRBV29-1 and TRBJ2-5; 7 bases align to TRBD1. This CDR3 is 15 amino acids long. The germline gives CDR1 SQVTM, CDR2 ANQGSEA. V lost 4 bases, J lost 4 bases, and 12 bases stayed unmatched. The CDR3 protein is CSVVGTPGGSETQYF. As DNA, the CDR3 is TGCAGCGTTGTTGGGACCCCAGGGGGTTCAGAGACCCAGTACTTC.

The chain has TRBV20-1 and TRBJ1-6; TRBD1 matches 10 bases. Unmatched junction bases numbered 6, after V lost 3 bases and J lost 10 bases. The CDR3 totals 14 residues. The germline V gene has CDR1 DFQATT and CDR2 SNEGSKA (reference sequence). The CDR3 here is CSASRGQGKSPLHF. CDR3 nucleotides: TGCAGTGCTAGTAGGGGACAGGGGAAGTCACCCCTCCACTTT.

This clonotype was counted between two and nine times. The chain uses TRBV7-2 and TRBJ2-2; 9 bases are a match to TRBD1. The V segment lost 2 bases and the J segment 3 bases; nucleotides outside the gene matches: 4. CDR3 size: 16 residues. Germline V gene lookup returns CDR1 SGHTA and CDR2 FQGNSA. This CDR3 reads CASSLWDRVDTGELFF. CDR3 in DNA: TGTGCCAGCAGCTTATGGGACAGGGTTGACACCGGGGAGCTGTTTTTT.

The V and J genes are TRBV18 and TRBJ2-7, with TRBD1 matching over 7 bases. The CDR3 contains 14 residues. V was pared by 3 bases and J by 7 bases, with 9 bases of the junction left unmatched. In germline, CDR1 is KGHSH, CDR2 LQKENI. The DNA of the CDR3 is TGTGCCAGCTCACCCCACGACAGGGTGGGAGAGCAGTACTTC. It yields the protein CASSPHDRVGEQYF.

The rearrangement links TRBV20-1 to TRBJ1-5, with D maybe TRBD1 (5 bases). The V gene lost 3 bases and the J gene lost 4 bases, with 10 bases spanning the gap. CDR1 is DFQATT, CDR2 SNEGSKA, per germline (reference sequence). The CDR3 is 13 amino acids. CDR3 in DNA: TGCAGTGCTAGGGTGGACATGAATCAGCCCCAGCATTTT. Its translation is CSARVDMNQPQHF.

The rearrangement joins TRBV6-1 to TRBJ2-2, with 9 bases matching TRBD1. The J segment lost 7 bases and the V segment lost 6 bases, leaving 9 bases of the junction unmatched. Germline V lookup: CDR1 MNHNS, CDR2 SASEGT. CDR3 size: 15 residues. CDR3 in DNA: TGTGCCAGCAGCAACGGACAGGGGTACGGCGGGGAGCTGTTTTTT. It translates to CASSNGQGYGGELFF.

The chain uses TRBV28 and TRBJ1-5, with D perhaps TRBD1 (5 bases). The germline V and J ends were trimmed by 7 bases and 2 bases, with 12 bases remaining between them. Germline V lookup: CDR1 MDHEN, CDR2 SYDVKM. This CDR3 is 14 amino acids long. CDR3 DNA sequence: TGTGCCAGCACCTCGGGGGACGGCAATCAGCCCCAGCATTTT. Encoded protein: CASTSGDGNQPQHF.

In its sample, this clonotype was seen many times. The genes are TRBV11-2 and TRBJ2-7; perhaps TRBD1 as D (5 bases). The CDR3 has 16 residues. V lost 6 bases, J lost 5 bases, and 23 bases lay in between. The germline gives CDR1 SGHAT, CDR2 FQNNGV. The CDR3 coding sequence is TGTGCCAGCAGTTTGAAACCGGCAGGGTTAACGGACGAGCAGTACTTC. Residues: CASSLKPAGLTDEQYF.

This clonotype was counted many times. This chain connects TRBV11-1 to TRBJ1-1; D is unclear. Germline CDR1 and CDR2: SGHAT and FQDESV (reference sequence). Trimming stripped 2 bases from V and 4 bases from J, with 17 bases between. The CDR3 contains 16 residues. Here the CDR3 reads CASSLTSGRGFTEAFF. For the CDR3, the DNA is TGTGCCAGCAGCTTAACCAGTGGCCGTGGGTTCACTGAAGCTTTCTTT.

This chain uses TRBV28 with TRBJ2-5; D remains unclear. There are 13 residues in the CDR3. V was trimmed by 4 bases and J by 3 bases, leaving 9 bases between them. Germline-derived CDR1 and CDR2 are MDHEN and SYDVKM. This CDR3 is CASSSLDKETQYF. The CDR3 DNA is TGTGCCAGCAGTTCGTTAGATAAAGAGACCCAGTACTTC.

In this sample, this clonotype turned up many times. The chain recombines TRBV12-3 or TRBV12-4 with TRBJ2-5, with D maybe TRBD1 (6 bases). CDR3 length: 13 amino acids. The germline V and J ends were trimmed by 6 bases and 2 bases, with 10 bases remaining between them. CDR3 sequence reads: CASSLRGQETQYF. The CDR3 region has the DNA TGTGCCAGCAGCTTAAGGGGGCAAGAGACCCAGTACTTC.

The CDR3 loop is CASKQGSNQPQHF. As DNA, the CDR3 is TGTGCCAGCAAACAGGGTAGCAATCAGCCCCAGCATTTT. V is TRBV7-2 and J is TRBJ1-5; the D gene is possibly TRBD1 (6 bases). CDR1 and CDR2 (germline): SGHTA, FQGNSA. The CDR3 length is 13 residues. Trimming stripped 7 bases from V and 0 bases from J, with 7 bases between. Using reference TRBV7-2 and TRBJ1-5 for the parts outside the CDR3, the full variable domain is GAGVSQSPSNKVTEKGKDVELRCDPISGHTALYWYRQSLGQGLEFLIYFQGNSAPDKSGLPSDRFSAERTGGSVSTLTIQRTQQEDSAVYLCASKQGSNQPQHFGDGTRLSIL.

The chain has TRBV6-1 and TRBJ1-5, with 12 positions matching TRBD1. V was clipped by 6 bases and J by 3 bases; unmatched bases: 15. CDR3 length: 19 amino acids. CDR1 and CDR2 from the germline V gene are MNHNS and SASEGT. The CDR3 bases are TGTGCCAGCAGAAAGAGGCCCGGGACAGGGGGCGGACTCAATCAGCCCCAGCATTTT. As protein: CASRKRPGTGGGLNQPQHF.

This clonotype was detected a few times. CDR3 bases: TGTGCCATCAGTGAGTCGATCTCGGAGGGGGTAGATACGCAGTATTTT. Translating it yields CAISESISEGVDTQYF. V gene TRBV10-3 combines with J gene TRBJ2-3; D could derive from TRBD1 or TRBD2 (6 bases each). This CDR3 has 16 residues. The V end was cut by 0 bases, the J end by 5 bases, with 15 bases between. Germline V gene data show CDR1 as ENHRY and CDR2 as SYGVKD.

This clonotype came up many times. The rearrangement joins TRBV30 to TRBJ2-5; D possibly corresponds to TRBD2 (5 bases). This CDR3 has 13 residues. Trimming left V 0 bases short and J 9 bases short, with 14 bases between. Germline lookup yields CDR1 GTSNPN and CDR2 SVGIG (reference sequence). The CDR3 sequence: CAWSVTDVGAQYF. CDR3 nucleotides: TGTGCCTGGAGTGTGACCGACGTCGGGGCCCAGTACTTC.

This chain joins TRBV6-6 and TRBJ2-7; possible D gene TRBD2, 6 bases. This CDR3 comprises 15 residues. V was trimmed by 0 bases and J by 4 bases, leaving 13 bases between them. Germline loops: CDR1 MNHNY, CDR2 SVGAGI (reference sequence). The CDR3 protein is CASSYSGGPLYEQYF. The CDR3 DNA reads TGTGCCAGCAGTTACTCGGGAGGACCTCTATACGAGCAGTACTTC.

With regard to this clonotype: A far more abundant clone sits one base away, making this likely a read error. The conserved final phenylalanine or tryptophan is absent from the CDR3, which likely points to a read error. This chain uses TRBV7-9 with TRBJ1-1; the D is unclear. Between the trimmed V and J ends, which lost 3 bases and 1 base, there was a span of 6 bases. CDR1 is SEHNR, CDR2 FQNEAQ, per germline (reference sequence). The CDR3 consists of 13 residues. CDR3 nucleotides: TGTGCCAGCAGCTTTGGAAGGAACACTGAAGCTTTCTCT. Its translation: CASSFGRNTEAFS.

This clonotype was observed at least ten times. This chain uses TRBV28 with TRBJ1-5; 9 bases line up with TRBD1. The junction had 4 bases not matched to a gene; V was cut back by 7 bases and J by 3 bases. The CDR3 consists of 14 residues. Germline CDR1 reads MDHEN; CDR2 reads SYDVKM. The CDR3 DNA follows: TGTGCCAGCACCTTACAGGGGGCCAATCAGCCCCAGCATTTT. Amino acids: CASTLQGANQPQHF.

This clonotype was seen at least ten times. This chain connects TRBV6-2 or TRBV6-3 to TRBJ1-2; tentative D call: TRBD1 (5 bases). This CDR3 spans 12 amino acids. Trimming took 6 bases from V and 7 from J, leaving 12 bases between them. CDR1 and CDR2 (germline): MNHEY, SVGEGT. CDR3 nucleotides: TGTGCCAGCAGAAGAGGGGACGGTGGCTACACCTTC. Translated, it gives CASRRGDGGYTF.

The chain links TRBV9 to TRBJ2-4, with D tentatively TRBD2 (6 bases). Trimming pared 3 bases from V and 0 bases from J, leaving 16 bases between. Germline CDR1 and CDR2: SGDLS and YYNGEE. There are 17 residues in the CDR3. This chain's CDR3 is CASSDGSGGLAKNIQYF. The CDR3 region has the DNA TGTGCCAGCAGCGACGGTAGCGGAGGACTAGCCAAAAACATTCAGTACTTC.